This is a list of T cell receptor beta chains from one sample in a study of T cell changes during pregnancy in multiple sclerosis. The protocol was immunoSEQ multiplex PCR, while the TCRdb copy is restricted to in-frame clones and leaves out a portion. The sample shows 76,000 or so clones, just over 90% of them seen only once. Here the sequenced sample was peripheral blood, taken in the second trimester of pregnancy. These receptors were collected from a female donor in good health, enrolled as a control in a pregnancy study. Each CDR3 is given with its conserved first and last residue. Each record gives: V gene, clone size, D gene, J gene, CDR3 protein, CDR3 DNA. D genes are given only for firm matches. The size field is filled for only some rows; it gives once, few, many or a size class.

>TRBV7-3|.|TRBD1|TRBJ2-3
CASSRQGSGTDTQYF
TGTGCCAGCAGCCGACAGGGGTCGGGCACAGATACGCAGTATTTT
>TRBV11-1|.|.|TRBJ1-3
CASSFGEYSGNTIYF
TGTGCCAGCAGCTTCGGTGAATACTCTGGAAACACCATATATTTT
>TRBV7-9|.|.|TRBJ1-4
CASSMGPNEKLFF
TGTGCCAGCAGTATGGGGCCTAATGAAAAACTGTTTTTT
>TRBV6-5|.|TRBD1|TRBJ1-3
CASGDRSSGNTIYF
TGTGCCAGTGGGGACAGGAGCTCTGGAAACACCATATATTTT
>TRBV6-1|.|TRBD1|TRBJ1-2
CASRRTGGEYGYTF
TGTGCCAGCAGACGGACAGGGGGCGAGTATGGCTACACCTTC
>TRBV7-8|.|TRBD1|TRBJ1-5
CASSGTTGDSNQPQHF
TGTGCCAGCAGCGGAACAACAGGGGATAGCAATCAGCCCCAGCATTTT
>TRBV10-1|.|.|TRBJ2-3
CASSEKTGSPTTDTQYF
TGCGCCAGCAGTGAGAAAACAGGGAGCCCCACCACAGATACGCAGTATTTT
>TRBV7-8|.|TRBD1|TRBJ1-6
CASSTGTGGAGNSPLHF
TGTGCCAGCAGCACTGGGACAGGGGGCGCGGGTAATTCACCCCTCCACTTT
>TRBV19|.|TRBD1|TRBJ1-6
CASWDRGGSPLHF
TGTGCCAGTTGGGACAGGGGTGGATCACCCCTCCACTTT
>TRBV5-1|.|TRBD2|TRBJ2-5
CASSSGTIRLGETQYF
TGCGCCAGCAGCTCTGGGACTATCAGGTTGGGGGAGACCCAGTACTTC
>TRBV2|.|.|TRBJ2-5
CASRGQGLGGETQYF
TGTGCCAGCAGAGGGCAGGGCCTGGGAGGAGAGACCCAGTACTTC
>TRBV19|.|.|TRBJ1-1
CASSIRAGATEAFF
TGTGCCAGTAGTATCAGAGCAGGGGCCACTGAAGCTTTCTTT
>TRBV7-6|.|.|TRBJ2-7
CASSLGLVNSEQYF
TGTGCCAGCAGCTTAGGGCTAGTAAATTCCGAGCAGTACTTC
>TRBV30|.|.|TRBJ2-3
CAWSVVGADTQYF
TGTGCCTGGAGTGTAGTAGGGGCGGATACGCAGTATTTT
>TRBV7-9|.|TRBD2|TRBJ2-7
CASSSLLTGGTYEQYF
TGTGCCAGCAGCTCCCTACTAACGGGGGGGACCTACGAGCAGTACTTC
>TRBV18|.|TRBD2|TRBJ2-5
CASSPRDSGGSETQYF
TGTGCCAGCTCACCACGTGATAGCGGGGGTTCAGAGACCCAGTACTTC
>TRBV15|.|.|TRBJ1-5
CATSREARSNQPQHF
TGTGCCACCAGCAGAGAGGCCCGAAGTAATCAGCCCCAGCATTTT
>TRBV10-3|.|.|TRBJ2-5
CAIRDSFQETQYF
TGTGCCATCAGAGACAGCTTCCAAGAGACCCAGTACTTC
>TRBV29-1|.|.|TRBJ1-5
CSVEDIKYRTETYSNQPQHF
TGCAGCGTTGAAGATATAAAGTATAGGACAGAGACCTATAGCAATCAGCCCCAGCATTTT
>TRBV7-2|.|TRBD1|TRBJ1-3
CASSWGDSLGNTIYF
TGTGCCAGCAGCTGGGGGGACAGTTTGGGAAACACCATATATTTT
>TRBV4-3|.|.|TRBJ2-7
CASSQDARSYYEQYF
TGCGCCAGCAGCCAAGATGCCCGCAGTTACTACGAGCAGTACTTC
>TRBV5-6|.|.|TRBJ2-7
CASSREYEQYF
TGTGCCAGCAGCCGCGAATACGAGCAGTACTTC
>TRBV7-9|.|TRBD1|TRBJ1-6
CASSSGTENSPLHF
TGTGCCAGCAGCTCCGGGACAGAGAATTCACCCCTCCACTTT
>TRBV4-1|.|.|TRBJ1-2
CASSPKEEAVGNGYTF
TGCGCCAGCAGCCCCAAGGAGGAGGCAGTAGGGAATGGCTACACCTTC
>TRBV4-3|.|.|TRBJ1-5
CASSLQAPPSNQPQHF
TGCGCCAGCAGCCTACAGGCCCCTCCAAGCAATCAGCCCCAGCATTTT
>TRBV9|.|TRBD2|TRBJ2-3
CASSVTSGETDTQYF
TGTGCCAGCAGCGTTACTAGCGGGGAAACAGATACGCAGTATTTT
>TRBV5-1|.|TRBD1|TRBJ1-1
CASSQGVGGQKNTEAFF
TGCGCCAGCAGCCAGGGGGTGGGGGGACAGAAGAACACTGAAGCTTTCTTT
>TRBV21-1|.|.|TRBJ1-5
CASSKYSVWAVNQPQHF
TGTGCCAGCAGCAAATATTCTGTTTGGGCAGTGAATCAGCCCCAGCATTTT
>TRBV7-6|.|.|TRBJ2-7
CASSPDNSYEQYF
TGTGCCAGCAGCCCGGACAACTCCTACGAGCAGTACTTC
>TRBV7-2|.|.|TRBJ2-7
CASSLGSGPSYEQYF
TGTGCCAGCAGCTTAGGGAGCGGTCCGAGCTACGAGCAGTACTTC
>TRBV2|.|TRBD1|TRBJ2-7
CARARLGQASYEQYF
TGTGCCAGGGCTAGATTGGGACAGGCCTCCTACGAGCAGTACTTC
>TRBV29-1|.|.|TRBJ1-1
CSVVSGVNTEAFF
TGCAGCGTTGTTTCGGGGGTGAACACTGAAGCTTTCTTT
>TRBV7-2|.|TRBD2|TRBJ2-7
CASSLRRLAFHEQYF
TGTGCCAGCAGCTTACGGAGACTAGCGTTCCACGAGCAGTACTTC
>TRBV5-1|once|.|TRBJ1-2
CASSLDGAGYGYTF
TGCGCCAGCAGCTTGGACGGCGCGGGATATGGCTACACCTTC
>TRBV9|.|TRBD1|TRBJ1-2
CASSASGGIVDGYTF
TGTGCCAGCAGCGCCTCAGGGGGGATAGTGGATGGCTACACCTTC
>TRBV7-2|.|.|TRBJ2-7
CASSPKGSGSYEQYF
TGTGCCAGCAGCCCTAAAGGTTCAGGGTCCTACGAGCAGTACTTC
>TRBV10-3|.|.|TRBJ1-1
CAISPGGTEAFF
TGTGCCATCAGCCCTGGCGGCACTGAAGCTTTCTTT
>TRBV28|.|TRBD2|TRBJ2-7
CASSLFGGDRSYEQYF
TGTGCCAGCAGTTTATTCGGGGGGGACCGCTCCTACGAGCAGTACTTC
>TRBV4-1|once|TRBD2|TRBJ2-7
CASSQGTSGNYEQYF
TGCGCCAGCAGCCAAGGAACTAGCGGCAACTACGAGCAGTACTTC
>TRBV6-6|.|TRBD1|TRBJ1-1
CASSYPRQGNTEAFF
TGTGCCAGCAGTTACCCGCGACAGGGGAACACTGAAGCTTTCTTT
>TRBV25-1|once|.|TRBJ1-5
CASSESGVGSNQPQHF
TGTGCCAGCAGTGAATCAGGGGTCGGTAGCAATCAGCCCCAGCATTTT
>TRBV30|.|.|TRBJ1-4
CAWSAQGMSEKLFF
TGTGCCTGGAGTGCACAGGGTATGTCTGAAAAACTGTTTTTT
>TRBV6-4|.|TRBD1|TRBJ2-2
CASSRMAGGDSAGELFF
TGTGCCAGCAGTAGGATGGCAGGGGGCGACTCGGCCGGGGAGCTGTTTTTT
>TRBV6-5|.|TRBD1|TRBJ1-2
CASSYAQGVYGYTF
TGTGCCAGCAGTTACGCCCAGGGGGTATATGGCTACACCTTC
>TRBV11-3|.|.|TRBJ1-1
CASSFRGWRDTEAFF
TGTGCCAGCAGCTTCCGGGGTTGGAGGGACACTGAAGCTTTCTTT
>TRBV7-8|.|.|TRBJ1-1
CASSLARGNTEAFF
TGTGCCAGCAGCTTAGCCAGGGGGAACACTGAAGCTTTCTTT
>TRBV6-4|.|TRBD1|TRBJ1-2
CASSDVQGVGGYTF
TGTGCCAGCAGTGACGTACAGGGGGTCGGTGGCTACACCTTC
>TRBV19|.|TRBD1|TRBJ1-2
CASRSILVTGTALPYYGYTF
TGTGCCAGTAGGTCCATCCTCGTGACCGGGACAGCCCTGCCTTACTATGGCTACACCTTC
>TRBV5-4|.|TRBD1|TRBJ1-2
CASSLVQGVGGYTF
TGTGCCAGCAGCTTGGTTCAGGGGGTAGGTGGCTACACCTTC
>TRBV19|once|TRBD1|TRBJ1-4
CASSDGQGGEKLFF
TGTGCCAGTAGTGATGGACAGGGTGGAGAAAAACTGTTTTTT
>TRBV4-2|once|.|TRBJ1-5
CASSQASGNINPQHF
TGTGCCAGCAGCCAAGCATCGGGGAATATCAACCCCCAGCATTTT
>TRBV7-2|once|TRBD1|TRBJ1-2
CASSLRAGGEYGYTF
TGTGCCAGCAGCTTAAGGGCAGGGGGCGAATATGGCTACACCTTC
>TRBV5-6|.|TRBD1|TRBJ2-7
CASSPAWTGEFAYEQYF
TGTGCCAGCAGCCCGGCCTGGACAGGGGAGTTCGCCTACGAGCAGTACTTC
>TRBV19|.|TRBD1|TRBJ2-1
CASSIHETGGGEQFF
TGTGCCAGTAGTATACACGAGACAGGGGGGGGTGAGCAGTTCTTC
>TRBV9|.|.|TRBJ1-5
CASSVGQGDQPQHF
TGTGCCAGCAGCGTAGGGCAAGGGGATCAGCCCCAGCATTTT